The 3 T cell receptor beta chains listed next were all sequenced from one sample in a study of regulatory T cells in long-lasting Graves disease. Building of the TCR beta libraries involved iRepertoire HTBI primers and Arm-PCR of CDR3 regions. A single record per CDR3 protein comes from TCRdb applying MiXCR to the multiplex PCR reads. This table holds about 540,000 distinct CDR3 sequences, approximately 15% found once. Time point given: newly diagnosed GD, antithyroid drugs for less than 3 months. Extracted PBMC RNA gave rise to the TCR library. The same data also contributed to another study, on T cells in Graves' hyperthyroidism and ophthalmopathy.

The source material was peripheral blood mononuclear cells (PBMCs), sampled at new diagnosis, from a patient treated with antithyroid drugs. These TCRs come from a man aged 25-45 years with Graves disease.

This clonotype appeared many times. The rearrangement uses TRBV20-1 and TRBJ1-2; TRBD1 might be the D (5 bases). The CDR3 has 15 amino acids. In germline, CDR1 is DFQATT, CDR2 SNEGSKA (reference sequence). Trimming took 1 base from V and 0 from J, leaving 12 bases between them. In DNA, the CDR3 is TGCAGTGCTAGAGCCGTCAGGGCCTCTAACTATGGCTACACCTTC. Its protein is CSARAVRASNYGYTF.

This clonotype was observed many times. The rearrangement joins TRBV12-3 or TRBV12-4 to TRBJ1-1; D is unresolved. Trimming pared 6 bases from V and 5 bases from J, leaving 28 bases between. This CDR3 has 18 amino acids. DNA of the CDR3: TGTGCCAGCAGCTTCGGGAGGGAGCGAGACTCCGGACGAACTGAAGCTTTCTTT. It codes for CASSFGRERDSGRTEAFF.

This clonotype has only a few counts. The rearrangement links TRBV7-9 to TRBJ2-2; the D gene is possibly TRBD2 (6 bases). With 2 bases removed from V and 7 bases from J, the gap between germline ends came to 11 bases. The CDR3 is 14 amino acids. Germline CDR1 reads SEHNR; CDR2 reads FQNEAQ (reference sequence). CDR3 protein: CASSLSRGIGELFF. The CDR3 coding sequence is TGTGCCAGCAGCTTAAGCCGGGGGATCGGGGAGCTGTTTTTT. Drawing the rest from reference TRBV7-9 and TRBJ2-2, the complete variable domain is DTGVSQNPRHKITKRGQNVTFRCDPISEHNRLYWYRQTLGQGPEFLTYFQNEAQLEKSRLLSDRFSAERPKGSFSTLEIQRTEQGDSAMYLCASSLSRGIGELFFGEGSRLTVL.